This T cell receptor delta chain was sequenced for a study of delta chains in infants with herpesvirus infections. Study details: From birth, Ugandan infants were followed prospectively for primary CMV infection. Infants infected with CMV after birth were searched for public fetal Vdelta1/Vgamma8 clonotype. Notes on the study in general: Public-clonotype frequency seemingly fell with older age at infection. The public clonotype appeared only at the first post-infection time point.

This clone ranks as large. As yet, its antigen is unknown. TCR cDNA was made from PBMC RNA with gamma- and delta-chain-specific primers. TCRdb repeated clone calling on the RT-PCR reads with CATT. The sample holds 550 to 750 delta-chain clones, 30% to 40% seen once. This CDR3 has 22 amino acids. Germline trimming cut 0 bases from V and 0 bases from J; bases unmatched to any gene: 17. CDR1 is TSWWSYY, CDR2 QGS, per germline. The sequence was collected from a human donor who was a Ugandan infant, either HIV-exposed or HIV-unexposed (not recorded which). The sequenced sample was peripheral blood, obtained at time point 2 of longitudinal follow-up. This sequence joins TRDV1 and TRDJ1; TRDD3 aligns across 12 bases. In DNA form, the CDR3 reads TGTGCTCTTGGGGAACTAGTCCTCTGGGGGATACGCGCCAGACCGTACACCGATAAACTCATCTTT. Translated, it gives CALGELVLWGIRARPYTDKLIF.